A selection of T cell receptor beta chains follows, all from one sample in a study of cytomegalovirus exposure and HLA in healthy donors. Sequenced by immunoSEQ multiplex PCR; TCRdb stores in-frame clones only, minus some. Of around 91,000 clones listed, about 68% are singletons. The sequenced sample consisted of PBMCs. The source of these receptors is a human donor in good health. Both conserved end residues are trimmed from each CDR3. Fields, in order: CDR3 protein, V gene, clone size. Clone size is stated in some rows and not others, as once, few, many or a class when expanded.

CDR3 protein: ASYREWDRVYSNQPQH; V gene: TRBV23-1; clone size: -
CDR3 protein: ASRLAGGGYGYT; V gene: TRBV5-4; clone size: -
CDR3 protein: ASSQDRRGYTEAF; V gene: TRBV4-3; clone size: -
CDR3 protein: ASSPPRVTGESPLH; V gene: TRBV18; clone size: -
CDR3 protein: ASSYRRGGAF; V gene: TRBV6-5; clone size: once
CDR3 protein: ASSAPGARNTEAF; V gene: TRBV11-2; clone size: few
CDR3 protein: ASSVAGFTEAF; V gene: TRBV9; clone size: -
CDR3 protein: ASSLVYGGHIKLQETQY; V gene: TRBV7-6; clone size: -
CDR3 protein: ASSQGDSGANVLT; V gene: TRBV4-2; clone size: -
CDR3 protein: ASSLALGGGRGNEQF; V gene: TRBV5-1; clone size: -
CDR3 protein: ASSRDRGREQY; V gene: TRBV7-9; clone size: -
CDR3 protein: ASGNGTGDYGYT; V gene: TRBV12-5; clone size: -
CDR3 protein: ASSYDSPGTYNEQF; V gene: TRBV5-1; clone size: -
CDR3 protein: ASSLPGTDSYEQY; V gene: TRBV4-1; clone size: -
CDR3 protein: ASSSWGLAGANEQF; V gene: TRBV7-9; clone size: few
CDR3 protein: ASSSKGLAIPGELF; V gene: TRBV7-3; clone size: -
CDR3 protein: ASSQGQAIYNEQF; V gene: TRBV6-6; clone size: -
CDR3 protein: ASSLEQKQY; V gene: TRBV7-3; clone size: -
CDR3 protein: ASSLGAGAGYT; V gene: TRBV5-6; clone size: -
CDR3 protein: KGVLSNTEAF; V gene: TRBV29-1; clone size: -
CDR3 protein: ASRRNSAFSDAQY; V gene: TRBV5-4; clone size: -
CDR3 protein: ASGDRNYGYT; V gene: TRBV6-4; clone size: -
CDR3 protein: ASSSRLAGGTRGPDTQY; V gene: TRBV7-8; clone size: -
CDR3 protein: ASSHRDRVSNQPQH; V gene: TRBV19; clone size: -
CDR3 protein: ASSAGTSGGITDTQY; V gene: TRBV5-1; clone size: -
CDR3 protein: ASSGRDSDSIDYGYT; V gene: TRBV9; clone size: once
CDR3 protein: ASSYTGGNQPQH; V gene: TRBV7-8; clone size: -
CDR3 protein: ASLEAGVPRGYT; V gene: TRBV19; clone size: once
CDR3 protein: ASSLSLAGSYNEQF; V gene: TRBV7-9; clone size: -
CDR3 protein: ASSPDRGLDEQF; V gene: TRBV6-5; clone size: few
CDR3 protein: ASSFTGTRETQY; V gene: TRBV27; clone size: -
CDR3 protein: ASSRTGMYGEKLF; V gene: TRBV27; clone size: -
CDR3 protein: ASSLATGRGTKNIQY; V gene: TRBV5-1; clone size: few
CDR3 protein: ASSQDSGRRNYGYT; V gene: TRBV4-2; clone size: -
CDR3 protein: ASSRVLNQPQH; V gene: TRBV6-6; clone size: few
CDR3 protein: ASSSQATGEEKLF; V gene: TRBV7-8; clone size: -
CDR3 protein: ASSSNRGTIF; V gene: TRBV6-5; clone size: -
CDR3 protein: ASSVASRVAGELF; V gene: TRBV9; clone size: -
CDR3 protein: ASSPVGSGGEQF; V gene: TRBV18; clone size: once
CDR3 protein: ASSQGPGVNTGELF; V gene: TRBV18; clone size: -
CDR3 protein: SVEDLAGGPHEQY; V gene: TRBV29-1; clone size: -
CDR3 protein: SGTGERGYT; V gene: TRBV20-1; clone size: -
CDR3 protein: ASSLRAGGIDEQF; V gene: TRBV11-2; clone size: -
CDR3 protein: ASSSGGPRTNEKLF; V gene: TRBV18; clone size: -
CDR3 protein: ASSLGAGGFTEAF; V gene: TRBV5-4; clone size: few
CDR3 protein: ASSATGTGYTEAF; V gene: TRBV9; clone size: -
CDR3 protein: AIRSGGKEANEKLF; V gene: TRBV10-3; clone size: -
CDR3 protein: ASSPGQVSGNTIY; V gene: TRBV5-4; clone size: -
CDR3 protein: ASSESVGTYEQY; V gene: TRBV5-8; clone size: few
CDR3 protein: ASSLPGQVFYEQY; V gene: TRBV5-6; clone size: -